This TCR beta chain was profiled in a study of cytomegalovirus exposure and HLA in healthy donors. Broader study findings: The authors listed 150 or so TCR beta chains as cytomegalovirus-associated. The classifier reportedly diagnosed cytomegalovirus status with high sensitivity and specificity. Subsequent analysis of the roughly 120 validation repertoires found a tendency for first-cohort TCR clusters to co-occur.

Trimming removed 6 bases from V and 0 bases from J; junction bases left unmatched: 3. Germline V gives CDR1 PRHDT, CDR2 FYEKMQ (reference sequence). This CDR3 is 14 amino acids long. The protocol was immunoSEQ multiplex PCR, while the TCRdb copy is restricted to in-frame clones and leaves out a portion. Here the sample spans around 250,000 clones, around 90% being singletons. Notes on this clone: The antigen remains unidentified.

The sequencing input was PBMCs. V gene TRBV13 combines with J gene TRBJ2-3; TRBD2 aligns across 7 bases. This receptor was obtained from a woman under 40 in good health and CMV-seronegative. CDR3 region: CASSHSGSTDTQYF. The CDR3 DNA is TGTGCCAGCAGTCATAGCGGGAGCACAGATACGCAGTATTTT. The full variable domain, rest sourced from reference TRBV13 and TRBJ2-3, is AAGVIQSPRHLIKEKRETATLKCYPIPRHDTVYWYQQGPGQDPQFLISFYEKMQSDKGSIPDRFSAQQFSDYHSELNMSSLELGDSALYFCASSHSGSTDTQYFGPGTRLTVL.